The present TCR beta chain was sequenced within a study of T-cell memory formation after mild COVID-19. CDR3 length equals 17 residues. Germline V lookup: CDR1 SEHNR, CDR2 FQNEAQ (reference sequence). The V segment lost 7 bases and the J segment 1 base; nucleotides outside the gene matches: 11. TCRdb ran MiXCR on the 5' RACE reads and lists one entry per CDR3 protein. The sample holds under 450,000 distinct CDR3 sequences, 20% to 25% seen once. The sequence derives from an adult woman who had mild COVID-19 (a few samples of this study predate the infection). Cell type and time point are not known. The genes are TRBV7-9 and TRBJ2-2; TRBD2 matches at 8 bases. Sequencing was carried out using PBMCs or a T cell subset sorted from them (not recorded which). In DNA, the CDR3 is TGTGCCAGCATCGGGGGTCGTAGCGGGGTGAACACCGGGGAGCTGTTTTTT. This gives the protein CASIGGRSGVNTGELFF.